Below, 5 T cell receptor beta chains from the same sample are listed, as sequenced in a study of blood T cell repertoires in COVID-19. Sequencing used immunoSEQ multiplex PCR; TCRdb keeps in-frame clones, though not all of them. The table lists about 200,000 clones, almost 85% of them singletons. Sequencing was performed on peripheral blood. The receptor set was obtained from a woman aged 70-85 years with active or convalescent COVID-19.

This clone was seen many times. The V and J genes are TRBV9 and TRBJ1-3; D not resolved. Germline V gene data show CDR1 as SGDLS and CDR2 as YYNGEE. The CDR3 contains 14 residues. Trimming left V 4 bases short and J 4 bases short, with 12 bases between. The CDR3 region has the DNA TGTGCCAGCAGCCAGGCAGGTGGGGGAAACACCATATATTTT. Protein sequence: CASSQAGGGNTIYF.

The rearrangement uses TRBV2 and TRBJ1-1; D may be TRBD1 (6 bases). The V gene lost 4 bases and the J gene lost 4 bases, with 13 bases spanning the gap. The CDR3 has 14 amino acids. Germline V gene lookup returns CDR1 SNHLY and CDR2 FYNNEI. In nucleotides, the CDR3 is TGTGCCAGCAGTGCACAGGGCGCAGGCACTGAAGCTTTCTTT. It yields the protein CASSAQGAGTEAFF.

The CDR3 DNA reads TGTGCCAGCAGCTTAGGAAGCGGGATGTGGACCGGGGAGCTGTTTTTT. Encoded protein: CASSLGSGMWTGELFF. The chain joins TRBV7-2 to TRBJ2-2; 7 nucleotides agree with TRBD2. Trimming took 1 base from V and 5 from J; bases not matched to a gene: 7. CDR1 SGHTA and CDR2 FQGNSA come from the germline V gene. The CDR3 sequence is 16 residues long.

The V gene is TRBV2, the J gene TRBJ1-1; a weak D match, TRBD1 (6 bases). Germline CDR1 SNHLY, CDR2 FYNNEI. This CDR3 has 15 residues. V gave up 1 base and J gave up 5 bases, with 14 bases separating them. The CDR3 DNA is TGTGCCAGCAGTGAAGGATTCAGGGGAGGGACTGAAGCTTTCTTT. It translates to CASSEGFRGGTEAFF.

The rearrangement uses TRBV18 and TRBJ2-3, with 11 bases that match TRBD2. Germline V gene sequence: CDR1 KGHSH, CDR2 LQKENI. The length of the CDR3 is 17 residues. V trimming: 0 bases; J trimming: 1 base; junction bases outside the gene matches: 3. As DNA, the CDR3 is TGTGCCAGCTCACCACCACTAGCGGGAGCGGGCACAGATACGCAGTATTTT. Translation: CASSPPLAGAGTDTQYF. Filled out from reference TRBV18 and TRBJ2-3, the complete variable domain reads NAGVMQNPRHLVRRRGQEARLRCSPMKGHSHVYWYRQLPEEGLKFMVYLQKENIIDESGMPKERFSAEFPKEGPSILRIQQVVRGDSAAYFCASSPPLAGAGTDTQYFGPGTRLTVL.